This T cell receptor (beta chain) was sequenced during a study of PD-L1 blockade in urothelial cancer. At the level of the study: Prior chemotherapy in patients spanned 0 to 3 regimens.

The method was immunoSEQ multiplex PCR; TCRdb's version includes in-frame clones alone and lacks a portion of them. The data hold 45,000 to 50,000 clones, with roughly 80% observed a single time. Sample time point: peripheral blood 6 weeks after treatment start. The CDR3 totals 14 residues. Trimming at V came to 3 bases and at J to 7 bases, leaving 7 bases not matched to a gene. The germline CDR1 and CDR2 sequences are SGHNT and YYREEE (reference sequence). This specimen consisted of PBMCs, obtained around atezolizumab (anti-PD-L1) treatment. The clonotype comes from a man in his sixties or seventies with urothelial cancer. The gene calls are TRBV5-4 and TRBJ2-7; TRBD1 matches at 10 bases. The chain's CDR3 is CASSWPGTGEEQYF. CDR3 bases: TGTGCCAGCAGCTGGCCCGGGACAGGGGAAGAGCAGTACTTC. The full variable domain, in which reference TRBV5-4 and TRBJ2-7 provide the parts outside the CDR3, is ETGVTQSPTHLIKTRGQQVTLRCSSQSGHNTVSWYQQALGQGPQFIFQYYREEENGRGNFPPRFSGLQFPNYSSELNVNALELDDSALYLCASSWPGTGEEQYFGPGTRLTVT.